This passage covers 29 T cell receptor beta chains from one sample sequenced in a study of blood T cell repertoires in COVID-19. TCRdb's copy holds only in-frame clones and misses some; the assay was immunoSEQ multiplex PCR. The sample has about 150,000 clones; 65% to 85% are singletons. Input material: peripheral blood. Receptors were obtained from a woman in her 70s who had recovered from COVID-19.

V is TRBV5-5 and J is TRBJ2-7; no definite D call. V shed 7 bases and J shed 11 bases, with 22 bases lying between them. The CDR3 is 13 residues long. Germline V gene sequence: CDR1 SGHKS, CDR2 YYEKEE (reference sequence). The CDR3 DNA follows: TGTGCCAGCGGGCGCCTACCCCAGGTTCAGGAGTACTTC. It codes for CASGRLPQVQEYF.

The chain has TRBV3-1 (or the pseudogene TRBV3-2) and TRBJ1-2; the D is unclear. The CDR3 covers 14 residues. Trimming took off 3 bases at V and 3 bases at J, with 11 bases between the two ends. Looked up from germline, CDR1 is LGHDT and CDR2 is YNNKEL (reference sequence). The CDR3 loop is CASSHSPRDYGYTF. The CDR3 bases are TGTGCCAGCAGCCACTCACCTAGAGACTATGGCTACACCTTC.

J is TRBJ2-4 and V is TRBV25-1, with 7 nucleotides matching TRBD2. The V and J ends lost 1 base and 7 bases, in that order; junction bases with no gene match: 7. The CDR3 extends over 15 amino acids. Germline values: CDR1 MGHDK, CDR2 SYGVNS. CDR3 region: CASSESGGTNNIQYF. The CDR3 DNA is TGTGCCAGCAGTGAATCGGGGGGAACAAACAACATTCAGTACTTC. Complete variable domain (other parts from reference TRBV25-1 and TRBJ2-4): EADIYQTPRYLVIGTGKKITLECSQTMGHDKMYWYQQDPGMELHLIHYSYGVNSTEKGDLSSESTVSRIRTEHFPLTLESARPSHTSQYLCASSESGGTNNIQYFGAGTRLSVL.

This chain links TRBV5-1 with TRBJ2-5; 8 positions match TRBD2. Germline V gives CDR1 SGHRS, CDR2 YFSETQ. Germline trimming cut 9 bases from V and 5 bases from J; bases unmatched to any gene: 15. The CDR3 is 15 residues long. CDR3 in DNA: TGCGCCACCCGACCCTCCAGCGGGGGAGGGGAGACCCAGTACTTC. This sequence encodes CATRPSSGGGETQYF.

This chain connects TRBV30 to TRBJ2-3, with TRBD2 matching over 7 bases. From germline, CDR1 is GTSNPN and CDR2 SVGIG (reference sequence). This CDR3 is 14 amino acids long. The J segment lost 4 bases and the V segment lost 8 bases, leaving 12 bases of the junction unmatched. CDR3 amino acids: CAAHGPSGADTQYF. The DNA of the CDR3 is TGTGCCGCCCACGGGCCTAGCGGTGCAGATACGCAGTATTTT.

The chain combines TRBV2 with TRBJ2-3; 7 bases agree with TRBD1. CDR1 and CDR2 from the germline V gene are SNHLY and FYNNEI. V shed 8 bases and J 6 bases; nucleotides not matched to a gene: 11. The CDR3 totals 14 residues. CDR3 residues: CASAVTGRRDTQYF. For the CDR3, the DNA is TGTGCCAGCGCGGTGACAGGGCGGCGCGATACGCAGTATTTT.

Here the CDR3 reads CASSTPAYQETQYF. The CDR3 DNA is TGTGCCAGCAGCACCCCCGCGTACCAAGAGACCCAGTACTTC. The chain has TRBV5-4 and TRBJ2-5; no clear D gene. The ends were cut back, 4 bases at V and 0 bases at J, with 10 bases in the middle. Germline assignment: CDR1 SGHNT and CDR2 YYREEE (reference sequence). The CDR3 has 14 residues.

V gene TRBV4-3 combines with J gene TRBJ1-3; D may be TRBD1 (5 bases). This CDR3 is 15 amino acids long. Trimming took off 2 bases at V and 0 bases at J, with 8 bases between the two ends. Germline V gives CDR1 LGHNA, CDR2 YSLEER. In DNA, the CDR3 is TGCGCCAGCAGCCAACTGGGGCCCTCTGGAAACACCATATATTTT. This codes for CASSQLGPSGNTIYF.

V is TRBV5-4 and J is TRBJ2-7, with a weak D call TRBD2 (5 bases). Per the germline V gene, CDR1 is SGHNT and CDR2 is YYREEE (reference sequence). The CDR3 covers 13 residues. The V and J ends lost 4 bases and 4 bases respectively, with 12 bases between them. The CDR3 DNA is TGTGCCAGCAGCCGGGGTTCGTCTTACGAGCAGTACTTC. Translation: CASSRGSSYEQYF.

V is TRBV27 and J is TRBJ2-5; 12 positions match TRBD1. The CDR3 runs 16 residues. Germline assignment: CDR1 MNHEY and CDR2 SMNVEV (reference sequence). The V and J ends lost 5 bases and 5 bases, in that order; junction bases with no gene match: 9. CDR3 bases: TGTGCCAGCAGTCCCGGGACAGGGGGCGCGGGGGAGACCCAGTACTTC. It codes for CASSPGTGGAGETQYF.

The J gene is TRBJ2-7, the V gene TRBV6-5, with TRBD2 identical over 11 bases. Per germline, CDR1 MNHEY and CDR2 SVGAGI. J lost 4 bases, V lost 5 bases, and 7 bases had no gene match. This CDR3 has 15 amino acids. The CDR3 region has the DNA TGTGCCAGCAGTCTCCCGGGACTAGCGGCTTACGAGCAGTACTTC. Amino acid sequence: CASSLPGLAAYEQYF.

This clone appeared many times. The chain employs TRBV24-1 and TRBJ1-5, with D perhaps matching TRBD1 (5 bases). The CDR3 totals 13 residues. Germline V lookup: CDR1 KGHDR, CDR2 SFDVKD. V was pared by 6 bases and J by 6 bases, with 11 bases between. This CDR3 reads CATSYLQGQPQHF. The CDR3 bases are TGTGCCACCAGTTACCTCCAGGGTCAGCCCCAGCATTTT.

The chain couples TRBV4-3 to TRBJ2-3, with 9 bases aligning to TRBD2. V shed 0 bases, J shed 2 bases, and the junction held 9 bases outside the gene matches. Germline CDR1 LGHNA, CDR2 YSLEER. The length of the CDR3 is 18 residues. The CDR3 region is CASSQERGRAGATDTQYF. The DNA of the CDR3 is TGCGCCAGCAGCCAAGAGCGCGGGAGGGCCGGGGCCACAGATACGCAGTATTTT.

The chain recombines TRBV3-1 (or the pseudogene TRBV3-2) with TRBJ1-1; 12 bases align to TRBD1. With 4 bases clipped from V and 11 bases from J, the junction kept 8 bases outside the gene matches. Germline CDR1 and CDR2: LGHDT and YNNKEL (reference sequence). CDR3 length: 14 residues. The CDR3 reads CASSPGTGGGKAFF. The CDR3 DNA is TGTGCCAGCAGCCCCGGGACAGGGGGCGGGAAGGCTTTCTTT.

The rearrangement links TRBV27 to TRBJ2-5; possible D gene TRBD1, 5 bases. Trimming shortened V by 8 bases and J by 4 bases, and 17 bases separated the two germline ends. The CDR3 extends over 14 amino acids. The germline CDR1 and CDR2 sequences are MNHEY and SMNVEV (reference sequence). The CDR3 DNA sequence: TGTGCCAGCCGCCAGGGTAGGGCAATAGAGACCCAGTACTTC. It translates to CASRQGRAIETQYF.

This clone was seen ten or more times. The chain uses TRBV4-2 and TRBJ2-7, with 7 bases matching TRBD1. Per germline, CDR1 LGHNA and CDR2 YNFKEQ. V lost 1 base and J lost 3; bases outside the gene matches: 12. The CDR3 covers 17 residues. In DNA, the CDR3 is TGTGCCAGCAGCCAAGGAGGGGGCAGGGGAACGGGCTACGAGCAGTACTTC. Its protein product is CASSQGGGRGTGYEQYF.

V is TRBV7-2 and J is TRBJ2-1; D gene uncertain. V lost 1 base to trimming and J lost 9 bases, with 7 bases between them. This CDR3 has 12 residues. The V gene's germline CDR1 is SGHTA and CDR2 FQGNSA. The CDR3 sequence is CASSLVRGEQFF. CDR3 nucleotides: TGTGCCAGCAGCTTAGTTAGAGGTGAGCAGTTCTTC.

A remark on this clone: This CDR3 is also generated by other DNA sequences in the sample. The chain couples TRBV5-1 to TRBJ1-1; D remains unclear. V was clipped by 3 bases and J by 4 bases, with 10 bases between them. Looked up from germline, CDR1 is SGHRS and CDR2 is YFSETQ. CDR3 length: 13 amino acids. The CDR3 loop reads CASSSGSGTEAFF. The CDR3 DNA follows: TGCGCCAGCAGCTCGGGAAGTGGCACTGAAGCTTTCTTT.

This clone appeared many times. The rearrangement joins TRBV2 to TRBJ2-2; TRBD1 might be the D (5 bases). The CDR3 loop spans 13 amino acids. V was shortened by 2 bases and J by 5 bases, with 6 bases between the two germline ends. Germline V gives CDR1 SNHLY, CDR2 FYNNEI. The CDR3 region has the DNA TGTGCCAGCAGTGAACAGGGAACCGGGGAGCTGTTTTTT. It translates to CASSEQGTGELFF.

The table lists this clone with a count of one. V is TRBV6-5 and J is TRBJ1-2, with D maybe TRBD1 (5 bases). The germline gives CDR1 MNHEY, CDR2 SVGAGI. Trimming pared 7 bases from V and 8 bases from J, leaving 17 bases between. CDR3 length: 13 amino acids. In DNA, the CDR3 is TGTGCCAGCACCGAGTGGGGGGGTGCCGGCTACACCTTC. Its translation is CASTEWGGAGYTF.

A remark on this clone: The same CDR3 can be traced to other DNA sequences in this sample. The gene calls are TRBV18 and TRBJ1-2, with 7 bases matching TRBD1. The CDR3 is 13 amino acids. V lost 1 base to trimming and J lost 8 bases; unmatched junction nucleotides: 4. Germline CDR1 is KGHSH and CDR2 is LQKENI. The CDR3 sequence: CASSPRQGEGYTF. The CDR3 bases are TGTGCCAGCTCACCACGACAGGGTGAAGGCTACACCTTC.

The chain is built from TRBV7-8 and TRBJ1-2; perhaps TRBD1 as D (6 bases). Trimming left V 5 bases short and J 2 bases short, with 15 bases between. Germline assignment: CDR1 SGHVS and CDR2 FQNEAQ. The CDR3 is 15 residues long. DNA of the CDR3: TGTGCCAGCAGCGAACAGGGTAGGGCCAACTATGGCTACACCTTC. Amino acids: CASSEQGRANYGYTF.

This sequence joins TRBV9 and TRBJ1-5; the D gene is possibly TRBD1 (6 bases). Trimming shortened V by 0 bases and J by 2 bases, and 6 bases separated the two germline ends. The CDR3 is 14 amino acids. Germline V gene data show CDR1 as SGDLS and CDR2 as YYNGEE. The DNA for the CDR3 is TGTGCCAGCAGCGTAGGACAGGGCAATCAGCCCCAGCATTTT. Translated, it gives CASSVGQGNQPQHF.

This clone was observed once. The chain couples TRBV7-2 to TRBJ2-7, with 8 nucleotides matching TRBD2. J was trimmed by 2 bases and V by 3 bases; bases with no gene match: 6. The CDR3 sequence is 15 residues long. Per germline, CDR1 SGHTA and CDR2 FQGNSA. CDR3 in DNA: TGTGCCAGCAGCTTCGGGGGGGCTGAGACCTACGAGCAGTACTTC. It codes for CASSFGGAETYEQYF.

The chain joins TRBV4-1 to TRBJ2-1; tentative D call: TRBD1 (6 bases). This CDR3 spans 16 amino acids. V lost 4 bases and J lost 4, with 17 bases in between. Germline values: CDR1 MGHRA, CDR2 YSYEKL. CDR3 DNA: TGCGCCAGCAGCCCGCAAGGACAGATTAAGTACAATGAGCAGTTCTTC. Amino acid sequence: CASSPQGQIKYNEQFF.

The V call is TRBV5-4, the J call TRBJ2-3, with 9 bases matching TRBD2. CDR1 is SGHNT, CDR2 YYREEE, per germline (reference sequence). V lost 0 bases and J lost 2; bases outside the gene matches: 4. The CDR3 extends over 16 amino acids. This chain's CDR3 is CASSLGLAGYTDTQYF. The CDR3 nucleotides read TGTGCCAGCAGCTTGGGTCTAGCGGGGTACACAGATACGCAGTATTTT.

This clone occurred a few times. The rearrangement links TRBV6-2 or TRBV6-3 to TRBJ2-5, with 12 bases identical to TRBD2. Germline values: CDR1 MNHEY, CDR2 SVGEGT. The length of the CDR3 is 16 residues. V shed 6 bases and J 2 bases; nucleotides not matched to a gene: 7. The CDR3 sequence: CASSRPSGRGQETQYF. In DNA, the CDR3 is TGTGCCAGCAGCCGCCCTAGCGGGAGGGGGCAAGAGACCCAGTACTTC.

This sequence joins TRBV5-1 and TRBJ2-3; TRBD1 matches at 11 bases. With V trimmed by 3 bases and J by 5 bases, 14 bases remained unmatched. In germline, CDR1 is SGHRS, CDR2 YFSETQ. The CDR3 consists of 18 residues. Written as DNA, the CDR3 is TGCGCCAGCAGCTCCAGGGGCACCGGGACAGGGGGTGGAGATACGCAGTATTTT. It translates to CASSSRGTGTGGGDTQYF.

The rearrangement uses TRBV28 and TRBJ2-1, with D possibly matching TRBD1 (6 bases). The CDR3 has 14 residues. Trimming cost V 7 bases and J 3 bases, with 13 bases left between them. Germline V lookup: CDR1 MDHEN, CDR2 SYDVKM. The DNA of the CDR3 is TGTGCCAGCACCATAGGGGGAAGCTACAATGAGCAGTTCTTC. It translates to CASTIGGSYNEQFF.